This TCR beta chain was sequenced for a study of T cells in Graves' hyperthyroidism and ophthalmopathy. The study, taken as a whole, reports: Stable hyperthyroidism was told apart from ophthalmopathy by a model built on 13 V-J features.

Disease lasting under 3 months, a NOSPECS grade of at least 4, and a Clinical Activity Score of at least 3 were features of the ophthalmopathy patients. PBMCs were obtained from approximately 9.2 ml fresh peripheral blood. Amplified TCR beta CDR3 regions came from RNA transcripts. Primed by the HTBI set, a first-round RT-PCR was run on the TCR CDR3. TCRdb re-called the multiplex PCR reads through MiXCR, storing one row per CDR3 protein. This sample has 530,000 or so distinct CDR3 sequences, with roughly 25% found just once. Remarks on this clonotype: Its specificity is not known. The junction shows a germline mismatch at one end, possibly a read error.

The CDR3 runs 14 residues. Germline V CDR1 and CDR2: SGHTA, FQGNSA. Specimen: blood. The chain recombines TRBV7-2 with TRBJ1-5; 7 bases match TRBD1. This TCR derives from a woman younger than 45 with Graves' ophthalmopathy. CDR3 nucleotides: TGTGCCAGCAGCCTTCGGACAGGCAAGCAGCCCCAGCATTTT. It encodes CASSLRTGKQPQHF. The full variable domain, completed using reference TRBV7-2 and TRBJ1-5, is GAGVSQSPSNKVTEKGKDVELRCDPISGHTALYWYRQSLGQGLEFLIYFQGNSAPDKSGLPSDRFSAERTGGSVSTLTIQRTQQEDSAVYLCASSLRTGKQPQHFGDGTRLSIL.